This record looks at one TCR beta chain sequence and its context. Antigen specificity is unknown. Drawing of blood for sampling happened at baseline, at cycle 4 day 1, and at cycle 7 day 1. The sample comes from a study of OX40 agonist ivuxolimab in advanced cancers. Study in general: Every 2 weeks, ivuxolimab was infused into the patients intravenously at between 0.01 and 10 mg/kg. Study results and limitations: In the expanded peripheral T cells, antigen specificity was never determined. Clonal expansion by week 6 occurred in CD4+ and CD8+ blood T cells (at 0.1 to 3.0 mg/kg).

There are 17 residues in the CDR3. V was trimmed by 4 bases and J by 4 bases, leaving 20 bases between them. Germline lookup yields CDR1 LNHDA and CDR2 SQIVND (reference sequence). Sequencing was performed with immunoSEQ multiplex PCR; in TCRdb, only in-frame clones are kept and a portion is missing. The sample has 100,000 or so clones, 84% seen once. The sample was CD4+ or CD8+ T cells sorted from blood, taken in a trial of the OX40 agonist ivuxolimab. The TCR sequence derives from an adult with an advanced solid tumor such as melanoma, head and neck, liver or kidney cancer. V usage is TRBV19 and J usage is TRBJ1-5; D is unclear. The CDR3 nucleotides are TGTGCCAGTAGTACAGGCCCTGAAAAGGGAGGGAATCAGCCCCAGCATTTT. Translated, it gives CASSTGPEKGGNQPQHF. The whole variable domain, remainder taken from reference TRBV19 and TRBJ1-5, is DGGITQSPKYLFRKEGQNVTLSCEQNLNHDAMYWYRQDPGQGLRLIYYSQIVNDFQKGDIAEGYSVSREKKESFPLTVTSAQKNPTAFYLCASSTGPEKGGNQPQHFGDGTRLSIL.